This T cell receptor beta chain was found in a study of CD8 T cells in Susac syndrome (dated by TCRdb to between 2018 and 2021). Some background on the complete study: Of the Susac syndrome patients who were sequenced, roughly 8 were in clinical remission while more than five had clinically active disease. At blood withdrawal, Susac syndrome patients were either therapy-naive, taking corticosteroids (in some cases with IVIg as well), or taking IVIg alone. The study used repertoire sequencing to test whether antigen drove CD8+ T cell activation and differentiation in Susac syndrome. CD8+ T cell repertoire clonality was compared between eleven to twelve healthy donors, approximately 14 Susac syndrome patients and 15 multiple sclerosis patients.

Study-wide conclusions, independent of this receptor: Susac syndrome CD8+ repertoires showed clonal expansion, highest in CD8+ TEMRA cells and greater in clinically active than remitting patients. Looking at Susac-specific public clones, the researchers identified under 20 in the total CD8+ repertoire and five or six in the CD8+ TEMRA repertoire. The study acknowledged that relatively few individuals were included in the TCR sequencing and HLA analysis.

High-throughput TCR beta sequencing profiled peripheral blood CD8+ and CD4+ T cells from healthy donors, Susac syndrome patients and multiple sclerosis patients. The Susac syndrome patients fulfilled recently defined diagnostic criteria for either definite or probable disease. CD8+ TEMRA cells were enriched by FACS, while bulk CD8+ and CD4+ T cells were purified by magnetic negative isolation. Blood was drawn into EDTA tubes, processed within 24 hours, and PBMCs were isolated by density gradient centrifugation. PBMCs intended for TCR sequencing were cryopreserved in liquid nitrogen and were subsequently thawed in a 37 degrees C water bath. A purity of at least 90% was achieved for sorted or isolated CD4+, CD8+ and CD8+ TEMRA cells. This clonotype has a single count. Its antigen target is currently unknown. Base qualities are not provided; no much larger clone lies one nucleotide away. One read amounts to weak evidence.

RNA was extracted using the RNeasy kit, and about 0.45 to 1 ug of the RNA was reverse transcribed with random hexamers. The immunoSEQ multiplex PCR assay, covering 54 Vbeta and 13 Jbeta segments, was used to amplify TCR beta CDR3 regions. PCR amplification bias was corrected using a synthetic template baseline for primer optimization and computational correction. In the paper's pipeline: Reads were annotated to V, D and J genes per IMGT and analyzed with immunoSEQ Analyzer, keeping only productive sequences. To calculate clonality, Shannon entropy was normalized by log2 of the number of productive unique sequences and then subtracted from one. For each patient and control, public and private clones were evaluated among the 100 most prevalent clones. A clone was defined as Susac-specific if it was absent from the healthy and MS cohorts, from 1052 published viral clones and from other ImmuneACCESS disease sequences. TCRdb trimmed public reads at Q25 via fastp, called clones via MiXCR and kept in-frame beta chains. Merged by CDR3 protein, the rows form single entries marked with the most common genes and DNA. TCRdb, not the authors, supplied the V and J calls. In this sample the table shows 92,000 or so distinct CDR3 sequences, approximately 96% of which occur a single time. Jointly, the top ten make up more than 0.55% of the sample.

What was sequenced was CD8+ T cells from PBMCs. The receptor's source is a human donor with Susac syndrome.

The CDR3 region reads CASSARAVQETQYF. The nucleotide sequence is given as TGTGCCAGTAGTGCACGGGCAGTCCAAGAGACCCAGTACTTC. The chain is assembled from TRBV19 and TRBJ2-5; no D segment can be confidently identified. The germline V gene (reference sequence) supplies CDR1 LNHDA and CDR2 SQIVND. Measured from the cysteine to the phenylalanine, the CDR3 is 14 residues long. Left in the record is the CDR3 DNA by itself, 42 bases read in frame from the first base. V is cut by 5 bases and J by 1 base, and the space between the germline ends is 11 bases.